A selection of T cell receptor beta chains follows, all from one sample in a study of blood T cell repertoires in COVID-19. Clones were sequenced by immunoSEQ multiplex PCR, and TCRdb holds only the in-frame ones, with some missing. The table includes about 200,000 clones, 70% to 85% detected once. The sequenced sample consisted of PBMCs or T cells enriched from blood (not recorded which). These receptors all stem from a woman aged 55-70 years with acute COVID-19. The CDR3 runs from the conserved cysteine through the conserved F or W. D genes are given only for firm matches. The size entry is marked missing in some rows and otherwise reads once, few, many or a size class.

j_call v_call clone_size d_call cdr3_aa cdr3_nt
TRBJ2-2 TRBV4-3 few TRBD2 CASSQDWTSGRARELFF TGCGCCAGCAGCCAAGATTGGACTAGCGGGAGGGCCAGGGAGCTGTTTTTT
TRBJ1-3 TRBV29-1 once - CSVADRLSGNTIYF TGCAGCGTCGCCGACAGGCTCTCTGGAAACACCATATATTTT
TRBJ1-2 TRBV6-2/TRBV6-3 - - CASSYPGDGLYGYTF TGTGCCAGCAGTTACCCAGGGGACGGCCTGTATGGCTACACCTTC
TRBJ2-5 TRBV10-3 - - CAISDEETQYF TGTGCCATCAGTGACGAAGAGACCCAGTACTTC
TRBJ2-7 TRBV7-2 few TRBD2 CASNLFPGLSYEQYF TGTGCCAGCAACCTGTTTCCGGGACTATCCTACGAGCAGTACTTC
TRBJ2-1 TRBV24-1 - - CATSDLDRWGANEQFF TGTGCCACCAGTGATTTGGACAGGTGGGGAGCCAATGAGCAGTTCTTC
TRBJ2-1 TRBV12-5 - TRBD2 CASGLPRSAPPGLAYNEQFF TGTGCTAGTGGTTTGCCAAGATCGGCCCCCCCGGGACTAGCATACAATGAGCAGTTCTTC
TRBJ2-7 TRBV19 - - CASSPGTRYEQYF TGTGCCAGTAGTCCCGGGACTCGCTACGAGCAGTACTTC
TRBJ2-1 TRBV10-1 - TRBD2 CASSRNSGRAEQFF TGCGCCAGCAGCCGGAATAGCGGGAGGGCTGAGCAGTTCTTC
TRBJ1-2 TRBV20-1 - - CSARGEDGYTF TGCAGTGCTAGGGGGGAGGATGGCTACACCTTC
TRBJ1-2 TRBV24-1 - TRBD1 CATSDSGAGGSSYTF TGTGCCACCAGTGATTCGGGAGCAGGGGGCTCCTCTTACACCTTC
TRBJ2-7 TRBV6-5 - TRBD1 CASGGQDTYEQYF TGTGCCAGCGGAGGACAGGATACCTACGAGCAGTACTTC
TRBJ1-1 TRBV6-6 - TRBD1 CASSYTGVGTEAFF TGTGCCAGCAGTTACACAGGGGTGGGGACTGAAGCTTTCTTT
TRBJ1-2 TRBV6-2/TRBV6-3 - - CASSYTGLYGYTF TGTGCCAGCAGTTACACAGGTCTTTATGGCTACACCTTC
TRBJ1-2 TRBV7-8 - TRBD1 CASSARDRVWGGYTF TGTGCCAGCAGCGCAAGAGACAGGGTATGGGGCGGCTACACCTTC
TRBJ2-5 TRBV6-5 - TRBD2 CASSYLGLAIGETQYF TGTGCCAGCAGTTACTTGGGACTAGCGATAGGAGAGACCCAGTACTTC
TRBJ2-2 TRBV7-2 - - CANPTSVNTGELFF TGTGCCAACCCCACGTCGGTGAACACCGGGGAGCTGTTTTTT
TRBJ2-1 TRBV4-3 - - CASSQAPRALVLNEQFF TGCGCCAGCAGCCAAGCCCCCCGAGCGCTCGTCCTCAATGAGCAGTTCTTC
TRBJ1-1 TRBV9 few - CASSVGTKNTEAFF TGTGCCAGCAGCGTGGGGACAAAGAACACTGAAGCTTTCTTT
TRBJ2-1 TRBV11-3 - TRBD2 CASSARLAGGGNEQFF TGTGCCAGCAGCGCCCGACTAGCGGGGGGTGGCAATGAGCAGTTCTTC
TRBJ2-3 TRBV12-2 - - CASRQVQGGSDTQYF TGTGCAAGTCGCCAAGTACAGGGTGGTTCAGATACGCAGTATTTT
TRBJ2-5 TRBV2 - - CASSVSREQETQYF TGTGCCAGCAGTGTTTCGAGGGAGCAAGAGACCCAGTACTTC
TRBJ2-7 TRBV6-5 - - CASSDISQSYEQYF TGTGCCAGCAGCGACATATCTCAGTCCTACGAGCAGTACTTC
TRBJ2-2 TRBV30 once TRBD1 CAWRLGQDTGELFF TGTGCCTGGAGGCTAGGACAGGACACCGGGGAGCTGTTTTTT
TRBJ2-2 TRBV12-2 once - CASRLEYEGTSGNTGELFF TGTGCAAGTCGCTTAGAATACGAAGGGACTAGCGGAAACACCGGGGAGCTGTTTTTT
TRBJ2-5 TRBV5-1 - - CASSLASGMETQYF TGCGCCAGCAGCTTGGCCTCGGGGATGGAGACCCAGTACTTC
TRBJ1-5 TRBV6-5 - - CASSRANQPQHF TGTGCCAGCAGTCGAGCCAATCAGCCCCAGCATTTT
TRBJ1-5 TRBV27 - TRBD1 CASSRDSRNQPQHF TGTGCCAGCAGCCGGGACAGCCGCAATCAGCCCCAGCATTTT
TRBJ2-7 TRBV25-1 few - CASSGSSQASSYEQYF TGTGCCAGCAGTGGATCATCGCAGGCAAGCTCCTACGAGCAGTACTTC
TRBJ1-2 TRBV6-5 - - CASSLIRGGAYGYTF TGTGCCAGCAGCCTCATCCGTGGGGGGGCCTATGGCTACACCTTC
TRBJ2-2 TRBV2 - TRBD2 CASFSPTSGSGGELFF TGTGCCAGCTTCTCGCCGACTAGCGGGAGTGGCGGGGAGCTGTTTTTT
TRBJ2-5 TRBV3-1/TRBV3-2 - - CASSQEGPGVGRETQYF TGTGCCAGCAGCCAAGAAGGCCCGGGGGTTGGTAGAGAGACCCAGTACTTC
TRBJ2-6 TRBV7-2 once - CASSLAGAGAGANVLTF TGTGCCAGCAGCTTAGCTGGGGCAGGGGCTGGGGCCAACGTCCTGACTTTC
TRBJ2-1 TRBV2 - - CASSPNHGNEQFF TGTGCCAGCAGTCCCAATCACGGCAATGAGCAGTTCTTC
TRBJ2-3 TRBV4-1 - - CASSPAMWGRPDTQYF TGCGCCAGCAGCCCGGCGATGTGGGGGCGGCCAGATACGCAGTATTTT
TRBJ1-2 TRBV27 - TRBD1 CASSPGQGSGYGYTF TGTGCCAGCAGTCCGGGACAGGGTTCGGGGTATGGCTACACCTTC
TRBJ1-3 TRBV13 - - CATLGDTGNTIYF TGTGCCACCCTCGGGGATACTGGAAACACCATATATTTT
TRBJ1-6 TRBV25-1 - TRBD1 CASSEGQASPLHF TGTGCCAGCAGTGAAGGACAGGCATCACCCCTCCACTTT
TRBJ2-2 TRBV3-1/TRBV3-2 once - CASSHAQPGNTGELFF TGTGCCAGCAGCCATGCCCAGCCGGGTAACACCGGGGAGCTGTTTTTT
TRBJ1-2 TRBV10-3 many - CAISDLTGNYGYTF TGTGCCATCAGTGACCTTACGGGGAACTATGGCTACACCTTC
TRBJ1-4 TRBV18 - TRBD1 CASSPPRDRGEKLFF TGTGCCAGCTCACCACCCCGGGACAGGGGTGAAAAACTGTTTTTT